Listed below are T cell receptor beta chains from one sample, sequenced in a study of OX40 agonist ivuxolimab in advanced cancers. Libraries were prepared by immunoSEQ multiplex PCR; TCRdb keeps only in-frame clonotypes and omits some of them. The data hold under 80,000 clones, with 82% observed a single time. The sequencing used CD4+ or CD8+ T cells sorted from blood, collected in a trial of the OX40 agonist ivuxolimab. These TCRs come from an adult with an advanced solid tumor such as melanoma, head and neck, liver or kidney cancer. Each CDR3 is given with its conserved first and last residue. The D gene is left open where the match is weak. Some rows mark clone size as missing; the rest say once, few, many or name a class of expanded clone.

>TRBV29-1|NA|TRBJ1-2|NA
TGCAGCGTTGGTTCAGGGGAAATCTATGGCTACACCTTC
CSVGSGEIYGYTF
>TRBV7-8|NA|TRBJ2-3|NA
TGTGCCAGCAGCCCATTCACAGATACGCAGTATTTT
CASSPFTDTQYF
>TRBV29-1|TRBD1|TRBJ2-1|NA
TGCAGCGCAGGACAGGTCTGGGATGAGCAGTTCTTC
CSAGQVWDEQFF
>TRBV5-1|NA|TRBJ1-4|NA
TGCGCCAGCAGCTTGGAACCTACAACTAATGAAAAACTGTTTTTT
CASSLEPTTNEKLFF
>TRBV27|TRBD2|TRBJ2-1|NA
TGTGCCAGCAGCTTTACTAGCGGGGTTCGCAATGAGCAGTTCTTC
CASSFTSGVRNEQFF
>TRBV2|NA|TRBJ2-7|once
TGTGCCAGCAGTAGGGGGGCCTCCTACGAGCAGTACTTC
CASSRGASYEQYF
>TRBV5-1|TRBD1|TRBJ2-3|NA
TGCGCCAGCAGTCCCGGACAGGGGGCAACAGATACGCAGTATTTT
CASSPGQGATDTQYF
>TRBV5-1|TRBD1|TRBJ2-1|NA
TGCGCCAGCAGCTTCCGTCCCGGGACAGGGGGCAAGAATGAGCAGTTCTTC
CASSFRPGTGGKNEQFF
>TRBV2|TRBD2|TRBJ2-5|NA
TGTGCCCAGGGGCTAGCGGGACAAGAGACCCAGTACTTC
CAQGLAGQETQYF
>TRBV6-5|NA|TRBJ1-2|NA
TGTGCCAGCAGTTCAAGACAGGAGATCTATGGCTACACCTTC
CASSSRQEIYGYTF
>TRBV4-1|NA|TRBJ2-6|once
TGCGCCAGCAGCCGAGAGGGCTCTGGGGCCAACGTCCTGACTTTC
CASSREGSGANVLTF
>TRBV9|TRBD2|TRBJ2-3|NA
TGTGCCAGCAGCGTCCCCTATCCGGGACTAGCGGCAGGAATATACGATACGCAGTATTTT
CASSVPYPGLAAGIYDTQYF
>TRBV19|NA|TRBJ1-4|NA
TGTGCCAGTAGATCGGGGAGTGAAAAACTGTTTTTT
CASRSGSEKLFF
>TRBV19|TRBD2|TRBJ2-7|NA
TGTGCCAGTAGCCTAGCGGGAGGCATCTACGAGCAGTACTTC
CASSLAGGIYEQYF
>TRBV28|TRBD1|TRBJ1-4|NA
TGTGCCAGCAGTTCCGGGACAGAGCGTGAAAAACTGTTTTTT
CASSSGTEREKLFF
>TRBV23-1|TRBD2|TRBJ2-7|NA
TGCGCCAGCAGTCAATCGCGGGAGACCGGGCAGTACTTC
CASSQSRETGQYF
>TRBV28|NA|TRBJ2-7|NA
TGTGCCAGCGGAGGGAGACAGGCCGCCGAGCAGTACTTC
CASGGRQAAEQYF
>TRBV7-3|TRBD2|TRBJ2-1|NA
TGTGCCAGCAGCCCGGGACTAGCGAGCGATGAGCAGTTCTTC
CASSPGLASDEQFF
>TRBV5-8|NA|TRBJ1-6|NA
TGTGCCAGCCCAAGGAATTTGGTTTCACCCCTCCACTTT
CASPRNLVSPLHF
>TRBV6-5|NA|TRBJ1-5|NA
TGTGCCAGCAGAGAAAGAAATAGCAATCAGCCCCAGCATTTT
CASRERNSNQPQHF
>TRBV7-3|NA|TRBJ1-1|NA
TGTGCCAGCAGCTTAGAGGTGGCCGATTTGTTCCCTGAGAACACTGAAGCTTTCTTT
CASSLEVADLFPENTEAFF
>TRBV7-8|NA|TRBJ1-2|NA
TGTGCCAGCAGCTTAAGGTCAGGAAGTGATGGCTACACCTTC
CASSLRSGSDGYTF
>TRBV20-1|NA|TRBJ1-2|NA
TGCAGTGCTAGTTTAAAGCGAGGCTACACCTTC
CSASLKRGYTF
>TRBV6-6|TRBD1|TRBJ1-2|NA
TGTGCCAGCAGTTACGTTGACAGGGGATCTGGCTACACCTTC
CASSYVDRGSGYTF
>TRBV29-1|TRBD1|TRBJ1-4|NA
TGCAGCGCCTCGACCGGGACAGGCGGGGAAAAACTGTTTTTT
CSASTGTGGEKLFF
>TRBV2|NA|TRBJ1-1|NA
TGTGCCAGCATGGGGAGCCAGGCCGACACTGAAGCTTTCTTT
CASMGSQADTEAFF
>TRBV6-5|NA|TRBJ1-1|NA
TGTGCCAGCAGAACGGGGGGGGGTCCGAACACTGAAGCTTTCTTT
CASRTGGGPNTEAFF
>TRBV6-6|NA|TRBJ2-1|NA
TGTGCCAGCAGTACGCTACTTAGCGGTGCCTACAATGAGCAGTTCTTC
CASSTLLSGAYNEQFF
>TRBV4-3|NA|TRBJ2-3|NA
TGCGCCAGCAGCTACGTCTTGGACGGAGGGGGCCTCACAGATACGCAGTATTTT
CASSYVLDGGGLTDTQYF
>TRBV7-9|NA|TRBJ1-2|NA
TGTGCCAGCAGCCAGAACCCTGCGGAGATTTATGGCTACACCTTC
CASSQNPAEIYGYTF
>TRBV14|NA|TRBJ1-1|NA
TGTGCCAGCAGCCAAGGGGGAGGACGAATGAACACTGAAGCTTTCTTT
CASSQGGGRMNTEAFF
>TRBV7-2|NA|TRBJ2-1|few
TGTGCCAGCAGCTTAGTACAGGGAGAGCAGTTCTTC
CASSLVQGEQFF
>TRBV4-2|NA|TRBJ2-1|NA
TGTGCCAGCGGCCCGGAATCCTACAATGAGCAGTTCTTC
CASGPESYNEQFF
>TRBV7-2|NA|TRBJ1-5|NA
TGTGCCAGCAGCTTAGCCGGAGGGGTTAGCAATCAGCCCCAGCATTTT
CASSLAGGVSNQPQHF
>TRBV2|NA|TRBJ2-5|NA
TGTGCCAGCATGGAGAGAGCCACCCAGTACTTC
CASMERATQYF
>TRBV6-1|TRBD1|TRBJ2-3|NA
TGTGCCAGCGGGGTCTACAGGGGATCTACGCAGTATTTT
CASGVYRGSTQYF
>TRBV9|NA|TRBJ1-2|NA
TGTGCCAGCAGTGTTCAGTGGGGGCTTGGAGGCTACACCTTC
CASSVQWGLGGYTF
>TRBV18|NA|TRBJ1-1|NA
TGTGCCAGCTCCGAGACGACGATGAACACTGAAGCTTTCTTT
CASSETTMNTEAFF
>TRBV9|NA|TRBJ2-2|NA
TGTGCCAGCAGCGTAGTTGCCACCGGGGAGCTGTTTTTT
CASSVVATGELFF
>TRBV7-9|TRBD1|TRBJ1-1|NA
TGTGCCAGCAGCCTCCCGAAACGAACAGGGGCCACTGAAGCTTTCTTT
CASSLPKRTGATEAFF
>TRBV18|NA|TRBJ1-6|NA
TGTGCCAGCTCGCCGGGAAGACAGGACGGGGTAGATTCACCCCTCCACTTT
CASSPGRQDGVDSPLHF
>TRBV2|NA|TRBJ1-2|NA
TGTGCCAGCAGTGATAGCGCAGCCCTCTCCTTC
CASSDSAALSF
>TRBV29-1|NA|TRBJ2-2|NA
TGCAGCGTTGGGCGGGTTGGGCAGACCGCGAACACCGGGGAGCTGTTTTTT
CSVGRVGQTANTGELFF
>TRBV10-3|TRBD1|TRBJ1-3|NA
TGTGCCATCAGGGGGACAGCGACGATCTCTGGAAACACCATATATTTT
CAIRGTATISGNTIYF
>TRBV7-9|NA|TRBJ1-6|NA
TGTGCCAGCAGCCACGGGGACTCCTATAATTCACCCCTCCACTTT
CASSHGDSYNSPLHF
>TRBV28|TRBD1|TRBJ1-3|NA
TGTGCCAGCAGTTTCCGGGACAGGCCCTCTATTTTT
CASSFRDRPSIF
>TRBV2|NA|TRBJ1-1|NA
TGTGCCAGCAGTAGCGGCAGGGACACTGAAGCTTTCTTT
CASSSGRDTEAFF
>TRBV6-5|TRBD1|TRBJ1-5|NA
TGTGCCACCCGACAGGGGTTAAATCAGCCCCAGCATTTT
CATRQGLNQPQHF
>TRBV7-8|NA|TRBJ1-1|few
TGTGCCAGCAGCCCCCGTCTGAACACTGAAGCTTTCTTT
CASSPRLNTEAFF
>TRBV2|NA|TRBJ2-3|NA
TGTGCCAGCAGTGAAGCGCTTTCGGTCCGGGACATCCACAATACGCAGTATTTT
CASSEALSVRDIHNTQYF
>TRBV28|NA|TRBJ1-1|NA
TGTGCCAGCGGCGGACCACTCAACACTGAAGCTTTCTTT
CASGGPLNTEAFF
>TRBV28|NA|TRBJ2-5|NA
TGTGCCAGCATTCCGGGCTCGGGCCTCGGGACCCAGTACTTC
CASIPGSGLGTQYF